A single TCR beta chain is shown here with its context. Germline lookup yields CDR1 SNHLY and CDR2 FYNNEI. The CDR3 has 13 residues. V lost 9 bases and J lost 4; bases outside the gene matches: 8. The data were obtained in a study of blood T cell repertoires in COVID-19. Using immunoSEQ multiplex PCR, the repertoire was profiled, and TCRdb retains in-frame clones only, with some absent. The sample consists of approximately 110,000 clones, 75% to 90% of them appearing once. The genes are TRBV2 and TRBJ1-2; 7 bases fit TRBD1. The specimen sequenced was peripheral blood. The TCR comes from a woman in her 40s with acute or convalescent COVID-19. The chain's CDR3 is CARSDRTTYGYTF. CDR3 sequence (DNA): TGTGCCAGGTCGGACAGGACTACCTATGGCTACACCTTC.